This T cell receptor (beta chain) was recorded in a study of blood T cell repertoires in COVID-19. This table comes from immunoSEQ multiplex PCR, and its TCRdb copy is limited to in-frame clones, with some not included. The table includes under 250,000 clones, more than 80% detected once. The clonotype was recovered from a human donor in a cohort sampled during active COVID-19. The sequencing sample was made of peripheral blood.

The CDR3 sequence: CAISYTGGDTEAFF. CDR3 in DNA: TGTGCCATCAGTTATACAGGGGGCGACACTGAAGCTTTCTTT. The J gene is TRBJ1-1, the V gene TRBV10-3; 9 nucleotides agree with TRBD1. V lost 5 bases to trimming and J lost 3 bases; unmatched junction nucleotides: 4. This CDR3 is 14 amino acids long. The V gene's germline CDR1 is ENHRY and CDR2 SYGVKD.